This record covers a single T cell receptor beta chain. These data belong to a study of blood T cell repertoires in COVID-19. Turning to the study itself: Italy, Spain and the United States were the sources of the convalescent and acute COVID-19 samples.

V dropped 5 bases and J dropped 0 bases, with 8 bases sitting between them. The CDR3 totals 14 residues. Germline assignment: CDR1 SGHTA and CDR2 FQGNSA. Cohorts were determined from participant-reported clinical history. Assay used: immunoSEQ multiplex PCR; TCRdb lists only in-frame clones, some missing. The data hold approximately 150,000 clones, with roughly 85% observed a single time. The sample taken for sequencing was PBMCs or T cells enriched from blood (not recorded which). The TCR sequence derives from a woman in her sixties or seventies in a cohort exposed to, infected with or recovered from COVID-19 (not recorded which). The chain is built from TRBV7-2 and TRBJ2-1; tentative D call: TRBD1 (7 bases). This CDR3 reads CASSQGGSYNEQFF. As DNA, the CDR3 is TGTGCCAGCAGCCAGGGGGGCTCCTACAATGAGCAGTTCTTC.